A selection of T cell receptor beta chains follows, all from one sample in a study of T cell responses to AZD1222 COVID-19 vaccine. Produced via immunoSEQ multiplex PCR; TCRdb's table is partial and in-frame only. The sample has 54,000 or so clones; roughly 87% are singletons. The material was peripheral blood, obtained on day 0 of AZD1222 vaccination. The receptor set was obtained from an adult in good health. Both conserved end residues are part of each CDR3. Fields, in order: CDR3 protein, CDR3 DNA, V gene, J gene, clone size, D gene. D genes are given only for firm matches. Expanded clones get a size class; other rows say once, few or many, or leave the size out.

CDR3 protein: CASSQDSGGGSPLHF
CDR3 DNA: TGCGCCAGCAGCCAAGACTCAGGGGGCGGGTCACCCCTCCACTTT
V gene: TRBV4-1
J gene: TRBJ1-6
clone size: -
D gene: TRBD1

CDR3 protein: CASSSRKGLGTDTQYF
CDR3 DNA: TGTGCCAGCAGCTCACGAAAAGGACTAGGGACAGATACGCAGTATTTT
V gene: TRBV7-9
J gene: TRBJ2-3
clone size: -
D gene: TRBD2

CDR3 protein: CASSFQDRGEQYF
CDR3 DNA: TGTGCCAGCAGTTTTCAGGACAGGGGCGAGCAGTACTTC
V gene: TRBV12-3/TRBV12-4
J gene: TRBJ2-7
clone size: -
D gene: TRBD1

CDR3 protein: CASIKTSGGVYEQYF
CDR3 DNA: TGTGCCAGCATTAAAACTAGCGGGGGAGTCTACGAGCAGTACTTC
V gene: TRBV28
J gene: TRBJ2-7
clone size: few
D gene: TRBD2

CDR3 protein: CASTPDRGNSGNTIYF
CDR3 DNA: TGTGCCAGCACCCCGGACAGGGGGAATTCTGGAAACACCATATATTTT
V gene: TRBV7-9
J gene: TRBJ1-3
clone size: -
D gene: TRBD1

CDR3 protein: CASSPMQGANYGYTF
CDR3 DNA: TGCGCCAGCAGCCCCATGCAGGGCGCTAACTATGGCTACACCTTC
V gene: TRBV4-1
J gene: TRBJ1-2
clone size: -
D gene: -

CDR3 protein: CASSLGWGNTEAFF
CDR3 DNA: TGTGCCAGCAGCCTGGGGTGGGGGAACACTGAAGCTTTCTTT
V gene: TRBV5-6
J gene: TRBJ1-1
clone size: -
D gene: -

CDR3 protein: CASSLVPPGQLHF
CDR3 DNA: TGTGCCAGCAGTTTAGTGCCGCCGGGACAGCTCCACTTT
V gene: TRBV12-3/TRBV12-4
J gene: TRBJ1-6
clone size: few
D gene: TRBD1

CDR3 protein: CASSLGDGYEQYF
CDR3 DNA: TGTGCCAGCAGCTTGGGTGACGGGTACGAGCAGTACTTC
V gene: TRBV5-6
J gene: TRBJ2-7
clone size: -
D gene: -

CDR3 protein: CASRLGGAGDSTDTQYF
CDR3 DNA: TGTGCCAGCCGCCTTGGGGGGGCGGGGGACTCCACAGATACGCAGTATTTT
V gene: TRBV9
J gene: TRBJ2-3
clone size: -
D gene: -

CDR3 protein: CASSYNRGSTEAFF
CDR3 DNA: TGTGCCAGCAGTTACAACAGGGGGAGTACTGAAGCTTTCTTT
V gene: TRBV6-5
J gene: TRBJ1-1
clone size: -
D gene: TRBD1

CDR3 protein: CASSQRDTGNYGYTF
CDR3 DNA: TGCGCCAGCAGCCAGAGGGACACCGGTAACTATGGCTACACCTTC
V gene: TRBV4-3
J gene: TRBJ1-2
clone size: -
D gene: -

CDR3 protein: CASSVRQGRTGELFF
CDR3 DNA: TGTGCCAGTAGTGTTCGACAGGGGCGCACCGGGGAGCTGTTTTTT
V gene: TRBV19
J gene: TRBJ2-2
clone size: -
D gene: TRBD1

CDR3 protein: CASSFGFGYTF
CDR3 DNA: TGCGCCAGCAGCTTCGGGTTTGGCTACACCTTC
V gene: TRBV5-1
J gene: TRBJ1-2
clone size: -
D gene: -

CDR3 protein: CASSMRDRNTEAFF
CDR3 DNA: TGTGCCAGTAGTATGCGGGACAGAAACACTGAAGCTTTCTTT
V gene: TRBV19
J gene: TRBJ1-1
clone size: -
D gene: TRBD1

CDR3 protein: CASSRVPQETQYF
CDR3 DNA: TGTGCCAGCAGTCGGGTACCCCAAGAGACCCAGTACTTC
V gene: TRBV27
J gene: TRBJ2-5
clone size: -
D gene: -

CDR3 protein: CASSLPTGVGDSPLHF
CDR3 DNA: TGTGCCAGCAGCTTACCGACTGGGGTCGGGGATTCACCCCTCCACTTT
V gene: TRBV5-4
J gene: TRBJ1-6
clone size: -
D gene: -

CDR3 protein: CASSLYSAGDTDTQYF
CDR3 DNA: TGTGCCAGCAGCTTATATTCCGCGGGGGACACAGATACGCAGTATTTT
V gene: TRBV7-2
J gene: TRBJ2-3
clone size: -
D gene: TRBD2

CDR3 protein: CASSRIQETQYF
CDR3 DNA: TGTGCCAGCAGCCGCATCCAAGAGACCCAGTACTTC
V gene: TRBV11-2
J gene: TRBJ2-5
clone size: -
D gene: -

CDR3 protein: CASSQMRNQPQHF
CDR3 DNA: TGTGCCAGCAGCCAAATGCGCAATCAGCCCCAGCATTTT
V gene: TRBV3-1/TRBV3-2
J gene: TRBJ1-5
clone size: few
D gene: -